This note documents a single TCR beta chain sequence. Its antigen is unidentified. With random hexamers, 0.5 to 1 ug RNA was reverse transcribed. TCR beta CDR3 was amplified by immunoSEQ covering 54 Vbeta and 13 Jbeta. TCRdb independently ran MiXCR on the immunoSEQ multiplex PCR reads; one entry per CDR3 protein. The sample includes 120,000 to 150,000 distinct CDR3 sequences, approximately 94% of them seen just once. The sample comes from a study of CD8 T cells in Susac syndrome. Study-level results: The study conceded that its TCR sequencing and HLA analysis involved relatively few individuals.

Healthy donors served as the controls. They were matched for age and sex. The sequence was collected from a human donor in good health. Sequences were obtained from CD4+ T cells from PBMCs.

CDR3: CASSQYNSLDTQYF. The CDR3 DNA follows: TGTGCCAGCAGCCAGTACAACTCCCTAGATACGCAGTATTTT. V gene TRBV14 combines with J gene TRBJ2-3, with unresolved D. Germline CDR1 is SGHDN and CDR2 is FVKESK. V was cut by 3 bases and J by 5 bases, with 12 bases left in between. The CDR3 loop spans 14 amino acids.